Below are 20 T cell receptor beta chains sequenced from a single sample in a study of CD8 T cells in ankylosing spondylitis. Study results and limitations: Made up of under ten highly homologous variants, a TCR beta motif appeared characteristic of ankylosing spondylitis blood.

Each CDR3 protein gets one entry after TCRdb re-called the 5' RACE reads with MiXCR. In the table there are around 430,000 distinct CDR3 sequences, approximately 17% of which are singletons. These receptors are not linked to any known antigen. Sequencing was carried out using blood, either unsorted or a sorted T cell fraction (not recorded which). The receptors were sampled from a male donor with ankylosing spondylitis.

As DNA, the CDR3 is TGCGCCAGCAGTCAATCGGAGAGCGGGCGTACCTACAATGAGCAGTTCTTC. Protein product: CASSQSESGRTYNEQFF. This chain links TRBV23-1 with TRBJ2-1; tentatively, D is TRBD2 (6 bases). TRBV23-1 counts as an open reading frame of uncertain function. The ends were cut back, 0 bases at V and 2 bases at J, with 14 bases in the middle. The CDR3 spans 17 residues.

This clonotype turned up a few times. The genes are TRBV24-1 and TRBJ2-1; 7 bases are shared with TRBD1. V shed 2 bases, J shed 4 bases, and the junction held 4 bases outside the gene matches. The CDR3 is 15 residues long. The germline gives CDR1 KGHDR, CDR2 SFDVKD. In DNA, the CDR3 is TGTGCCACCAGTGATTCCCTGGGACAGTACAATGAGCAGTTCTTC. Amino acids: CATSDSLGQYNEQFF.

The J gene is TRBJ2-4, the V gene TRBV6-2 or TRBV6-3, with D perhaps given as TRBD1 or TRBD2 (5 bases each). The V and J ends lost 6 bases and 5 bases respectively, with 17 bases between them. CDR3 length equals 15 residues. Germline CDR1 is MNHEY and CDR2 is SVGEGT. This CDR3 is CASRRSGDRQNIQYF. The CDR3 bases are TGTGCCAGCAGGAGATCCGGGGACCGACAAAACATTCAGTACTTC.

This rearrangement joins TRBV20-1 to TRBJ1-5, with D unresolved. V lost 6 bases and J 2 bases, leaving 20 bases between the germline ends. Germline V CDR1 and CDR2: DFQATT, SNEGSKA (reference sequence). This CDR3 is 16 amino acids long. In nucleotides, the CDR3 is TGCAGTGCCTCAATCTCCGGCCGTGGGGGCAATCAGCCCCAGCATTTT. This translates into CSASISGRGGNQPQHF.

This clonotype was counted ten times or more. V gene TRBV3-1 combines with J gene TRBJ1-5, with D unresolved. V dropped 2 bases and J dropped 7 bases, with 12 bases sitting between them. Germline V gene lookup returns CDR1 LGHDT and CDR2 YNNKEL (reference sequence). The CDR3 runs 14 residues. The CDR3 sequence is CASSQWGAGQPQHF. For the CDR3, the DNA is TGTGCCAGCAGCCAATGGGGTGCGGGGCAGCCCCAGCATTTT.

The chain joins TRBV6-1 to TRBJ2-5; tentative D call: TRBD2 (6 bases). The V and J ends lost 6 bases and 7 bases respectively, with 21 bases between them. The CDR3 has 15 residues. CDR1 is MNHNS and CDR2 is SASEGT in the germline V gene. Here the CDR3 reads CASRRTGIGEATQYF. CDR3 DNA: TGTGCCAGCAGGCGGACGGGTATCGGGGAGGCGACCCAGTACTTC.

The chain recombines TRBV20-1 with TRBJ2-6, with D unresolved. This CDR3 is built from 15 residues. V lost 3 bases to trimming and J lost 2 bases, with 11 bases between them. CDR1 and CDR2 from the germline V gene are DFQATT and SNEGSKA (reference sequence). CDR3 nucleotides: TGCAGTGCTAGTCTTGCTGCGGCTGGGGCCAACGTCCTGACTTTC. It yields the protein CSASLAAAGANVLTF.

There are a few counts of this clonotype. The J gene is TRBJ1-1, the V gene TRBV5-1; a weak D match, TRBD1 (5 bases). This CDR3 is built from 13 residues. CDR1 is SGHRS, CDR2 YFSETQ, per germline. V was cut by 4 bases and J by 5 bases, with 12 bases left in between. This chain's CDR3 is CASSPQEGTEAFF. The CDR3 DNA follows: TGCGCCAGCAGCCCCCAGGAGGGGACTGAAGCTTTCTTT.

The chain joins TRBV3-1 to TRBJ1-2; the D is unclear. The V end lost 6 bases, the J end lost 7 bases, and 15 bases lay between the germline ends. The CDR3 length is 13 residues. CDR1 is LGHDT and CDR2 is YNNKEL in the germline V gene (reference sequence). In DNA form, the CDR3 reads TGTGCCAGCAGTCCGAAGCAGCAAAGTGGCTACACCTTC. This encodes CASSPKQQSGYTF. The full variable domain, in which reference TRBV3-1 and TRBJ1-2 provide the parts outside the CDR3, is DTAVSQTPKYLVTQMGNDKSIKCEQNLGHDTMYWYKQDSKKFLKIMFSYNNKELIINETVPNRFSPKSPDKAHLNLHINSLELGDSAVYFCASSPKQQSGYTFGSGTRLTVV.

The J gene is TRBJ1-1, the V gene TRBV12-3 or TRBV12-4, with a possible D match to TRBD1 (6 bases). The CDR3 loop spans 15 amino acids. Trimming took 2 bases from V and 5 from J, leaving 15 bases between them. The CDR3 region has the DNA TGTGCCAGCAGTTTAAGGGGGGTGGGGTTAACTGAAGCTTTCTTT. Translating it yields CASSLRGVGLTEAFF.

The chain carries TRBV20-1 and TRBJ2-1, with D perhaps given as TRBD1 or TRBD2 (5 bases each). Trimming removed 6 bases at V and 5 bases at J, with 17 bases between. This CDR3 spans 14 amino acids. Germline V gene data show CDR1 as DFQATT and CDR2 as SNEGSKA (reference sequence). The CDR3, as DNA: TGCAGTGCCGAGGGGCGCCAAATTGACAATGAGCAGTTCTTC. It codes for CSAEGRQIDNEQFF.

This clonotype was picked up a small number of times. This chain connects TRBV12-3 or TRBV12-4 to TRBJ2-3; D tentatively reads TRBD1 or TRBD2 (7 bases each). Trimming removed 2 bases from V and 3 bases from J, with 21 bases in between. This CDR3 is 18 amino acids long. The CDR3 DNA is TGTGCCAGCAGTTTATCCCTAGGGGGGGGACAGAATACAGATACGCAGTATTTT. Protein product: CASSLSLGGGQNTDTQYF.

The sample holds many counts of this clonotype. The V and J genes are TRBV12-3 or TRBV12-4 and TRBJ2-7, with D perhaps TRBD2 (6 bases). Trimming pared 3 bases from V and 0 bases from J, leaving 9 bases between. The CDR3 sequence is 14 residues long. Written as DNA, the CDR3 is TGTGCCAGCAGTTTTAGCGGCCACTCCTACGAGCAGTACTTC. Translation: CASSFSGHSYEQYF.

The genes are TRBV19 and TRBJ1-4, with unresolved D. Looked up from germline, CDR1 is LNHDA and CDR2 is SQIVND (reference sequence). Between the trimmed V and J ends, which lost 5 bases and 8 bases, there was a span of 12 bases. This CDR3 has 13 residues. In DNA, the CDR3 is TGTGCCAGTAGTTTCAGGAGGTCCGAAAAACTGTTTTTT. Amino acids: CASSFRRSEKLFF.

The CDR3 loop is CASSRIGASYGYTF. CDR3 DNA sequence: TGTGCCAGCAGCCGAATAGGGGCTTCCTATGGCTACACCTTC. This chain joins TRBV14 and TRBJ1-2; weak D call: TRBD1 (5 bases). Per the germline V gene, CDR1 is SGHDN and CDR2 is FVKESK. The CDR3 is 14 amino acids. Between the trimmed V and J ends, which lost 4 bases and 4 bases, there was a span of 13 bases.

CDR3 residues: CASKPGTDNSPLHF. The CDR3 DNA follows: TGTGCCAGTAAGCCGGGGACAGATAATTCACCCCTCCACTTT. The chain links TRBV27 to TRBJ1-6; 7 positions match TRBD1. CDR1 MNHEY and CDR2 SMNVEV come from the germline V gene (reference sequence). The J segment lost 5 bases and the V segment lost 9 bases, leaving 7 bases of the junction unmatched. The CDR3 has 14 amino acids.

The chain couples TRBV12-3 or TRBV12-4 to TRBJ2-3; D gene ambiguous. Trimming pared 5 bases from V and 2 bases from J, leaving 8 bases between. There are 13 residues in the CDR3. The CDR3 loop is CASSIYSTDTQYF. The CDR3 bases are TGTGCCAGCAGTATATACTCCACAGATACGCAGTATTTT.

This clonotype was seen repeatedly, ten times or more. The CDR3 region is CASSPGTSEKLFF. The CDR3 region has the DNA TGTGCCAGCAGCCCCGGGACTTCTGAAAAACTGTTTTTT. The chain couples TRBV7-9 to TRBJ1-4; perhaps TRBD1 as D (5 bases). Germline V CDR1 and CDR2: SEHNR, FQNEAQ (reference sequence). V lost 5 bases and J lost 7, with 11 bases in between. CDR3 size: 13 residues.

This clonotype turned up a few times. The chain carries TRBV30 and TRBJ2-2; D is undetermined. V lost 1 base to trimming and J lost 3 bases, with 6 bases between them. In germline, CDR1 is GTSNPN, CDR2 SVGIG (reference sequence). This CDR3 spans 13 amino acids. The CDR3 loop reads CAWSGWYTGELFF. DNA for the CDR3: TGTGCCTGGAGTGGATGGTACACCGGGGAGCTGTTTTTT. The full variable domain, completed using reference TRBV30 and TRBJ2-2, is SQTIHQWPATLVQPVGSPLSLECTVEGTSNPNLYWYRQAAGRGLQLLFYSVGIGQISSEVPQNLSASRPQDRQFILSSKKLLLSDSGFYLCAWSGWYTGELFFGEGSRLTVL.

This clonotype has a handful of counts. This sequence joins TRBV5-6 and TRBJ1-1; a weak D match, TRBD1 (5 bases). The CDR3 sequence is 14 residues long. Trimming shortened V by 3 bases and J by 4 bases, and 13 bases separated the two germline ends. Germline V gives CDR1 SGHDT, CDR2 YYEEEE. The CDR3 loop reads CASSWGRGSTEAFF. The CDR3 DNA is TGTGCCAGCAGCTGGGGGAGGGGATCCACTGAAGCTTTCTTT.